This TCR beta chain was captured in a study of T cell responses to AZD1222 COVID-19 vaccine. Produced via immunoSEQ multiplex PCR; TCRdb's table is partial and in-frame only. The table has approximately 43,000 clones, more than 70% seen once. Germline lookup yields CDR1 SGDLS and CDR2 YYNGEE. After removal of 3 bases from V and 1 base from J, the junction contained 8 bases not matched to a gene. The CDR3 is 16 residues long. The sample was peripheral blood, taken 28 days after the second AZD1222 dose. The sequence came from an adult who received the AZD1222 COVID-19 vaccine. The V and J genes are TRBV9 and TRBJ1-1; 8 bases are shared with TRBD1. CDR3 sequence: CASSGGRTGTNTEAFF. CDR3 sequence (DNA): TGTGCCAGCAGCGGGGGGAGGACAGGGACGAACACTGAAGCTTTCTTT.